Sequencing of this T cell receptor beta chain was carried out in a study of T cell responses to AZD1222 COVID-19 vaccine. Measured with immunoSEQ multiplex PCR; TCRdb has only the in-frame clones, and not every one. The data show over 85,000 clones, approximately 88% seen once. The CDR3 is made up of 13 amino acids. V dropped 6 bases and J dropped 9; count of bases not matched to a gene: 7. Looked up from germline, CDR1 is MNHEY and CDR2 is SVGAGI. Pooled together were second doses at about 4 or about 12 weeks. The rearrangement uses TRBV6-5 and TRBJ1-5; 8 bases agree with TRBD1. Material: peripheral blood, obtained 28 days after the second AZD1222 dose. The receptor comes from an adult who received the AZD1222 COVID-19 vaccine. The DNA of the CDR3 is TGTGCCAGCAGCGGACAGGGCATAGTGCCCCAGCATTTT. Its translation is CASSGQGIVPQHF.